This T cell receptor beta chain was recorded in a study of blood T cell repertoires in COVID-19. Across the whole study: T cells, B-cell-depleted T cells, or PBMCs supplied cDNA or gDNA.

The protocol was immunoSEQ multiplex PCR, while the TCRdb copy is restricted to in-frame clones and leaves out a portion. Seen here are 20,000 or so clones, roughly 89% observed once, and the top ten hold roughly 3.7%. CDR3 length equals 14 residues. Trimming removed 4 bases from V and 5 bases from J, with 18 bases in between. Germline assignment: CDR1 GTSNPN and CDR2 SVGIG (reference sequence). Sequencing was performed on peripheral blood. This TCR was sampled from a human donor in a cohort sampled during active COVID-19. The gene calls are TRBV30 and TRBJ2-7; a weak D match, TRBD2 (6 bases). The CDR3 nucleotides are TGTGCCTGGACGACGGGACTCGGGAGTCACGAGCAGTACTTC. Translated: CAWTTGLGSHEQYF.